A selection of T cell receptor beta chains follows, all from one sample in a study of shared clonotypes between healthy human individuals. Sequencing used immunoSEQ multiplex PCR; TCRdb keeps in-frame clones, though not all of them. This table holds over 700,000 clones, just under 75% found once. Sequencing was done on a sample of memory CD4+ T cells sorted from blood. The receptors shown here come from a woman in her 30s in good health. Both conserved end residues are trimmed from each CDR3. Each record gives: V gene, CDR3 protein.

v_call: TRBV28; cdr3_aa: ATGTGGWGYT
v_call: TRBV27; cdr3_aa: ASGQLAWREKLF
v_call: TRBV5-1; cdr3_aa: ASSLVARGRSYEQY
v_call: TRBV11-2; cdr3_aa: ASSLDHSFTGELF
v_call: TRBV14; cdr3_aa: ASSLWTGAWNEQF
v_call: TRBV7-6; cdr3_aa: ASSLALAGGYEQY
v_call: TRBV28; cdr3_aa: ASSSAGGSNQPQH
v_call: TRBV5-6; cdr3_aa: ASSFQGPRGYT
v_call: TRBV19; cdr3_aa: ASSIGDYSNQPQH
v_call: TRBV6-5; cdr3_aa: ASAVSGHNEQF
v_call: TRBV9; cdr3_aa: ASSVVSSNEQF
v_call: TRBV29-1; cdr3_aa: SVVRVGTGANEQF
v_call: TRBV6-5; cdr3_aa: ASSYSGVSSPLH
v_call: TRBV4-1; cdr3_aa: ASSQDPSLSGISLHEQY
v_call: TRBV2; cdr3_aa: ASSAETGSYEQY
v_call: TRBV5-1; cdr3_aa: ASSSGRRPPSIQY